The present entry profiles one T cell receptor (beta chain) with its context. Its recognized antigen is unknown. Base qualities are not at hand, and no much larger clone is one base apart. Each collaborating institution followed its own protocols to collect whole blood in K2EDTA tubes. For TCRbeta analysis, collaborators shipped samples as frozen whole blood, isolated PBMCs, or DNA extracted from either of those sample types. The data stem from a study of blood T cell repertoires in COVID-19 (dated by TCRdb to 2019 to 2021). Notes on the research overall: The collaborator samples originated in the United States, Italy and Spain and spanned the acute and convalescent phases of COVID-19. The prospective study material was composed of cDNA or gDNA derived from T cells, B-cell-depleted T cells, or PBMCs. The dataset comprised deeply sampled blood TCRbeta repertoires from subjects exposed to, actively infected with, or recovered from COVID-19. A freely available public database, intended as a resource for researchers studying the immune response to SARS-CoV-2, is where the repertoires were released. The samples were drawn from two sources: the first 160 participants of the ongoing ImmuneRACE study, and 1,254 subjects contributed by 6 global collaborators. A de-identified subject ID, COVID-19 status, age in years and sex were almost always included in the sample metadata. Where available, HLA class I and class II types were taken from metadata supplied by the sample provider and were not determined by assay-based typing. General conclusions and limits of the study: How much clinical and demographic metadata was included differed by source and by participant, and the metadata was provided uncurated.

TCRbeta CDR3 regions were amplified from genomic DNA by means of the immunoSEQ Assay, a bias-controlled multiplex PCR. Per the source publication's procedure: The number of nucleated cells in each sample was estimated from the amplification of reference gene primers within the assay. To quantify the absolute abundance of each unique TCRbeta CDR3 rearrangement, sequence reads were collapsed and filtered. Productive Simpson clonality was computed per sample as the square root of Simpson's diversity index over productive rearrangements. The table was pulled from immuneACCESS by TCRdb, which kept in-frame rearrangements only. Such tables lose some clones; where checked, under half of the loss comes from unresolved V genes, and the rest has no known cause. V and J calls and clone size are given by that table; D and trimming were obtained from the DNA. This sample gives roughly 140,000 clones in total; 70% to 85% of them show up just once. The ten largest make up roughly 6.8% of the sample.

The junction shows trimming of 3 bases on V and 0 bases on J, plus 11 bases between the germline ends. For CDR1 and CDR2, the germline V gene (reference sequence) lists GTSNPN and SVGIG. Measured from the cysteine to the phenylalanine, the CDR3 is 15 residues long. The CDR3 DNA has 45 bases and is translated from base 1. This receptor chain uses TRBV30 and TRBJ2-2, with TRBD2 as a weak D call on 6 bases. The receptor comes from a woman aged 50 to 60 in a cohort sampled during active or convalescent COVID-19. Sequencing input: peripheral blood. The sequenced DNA: TGTGCCTGGAGCCGACTAGGAGCGAACACCGGGGAGCTGTTTTTT. Translated, it reads CAWSRLGANTGELFF.